A selection of T cell receptor beta chains follows, all from one sample in a study of post-analysis software for immune sequencing data. Each CDR3 protein is one row after TCRdb ran MiXCR on the PCR reads. The sample has 600,000 to 750,000 distinct CDR3 sequences; approximately 59% are singletons. Material for sequencing was blood. The receptors derive from a girl aged 2-10 years with multiple sclerosis. CDR3s include the opening cysteine and the closing phenylalanine or tryptophan.

v_gene: TRBV7-2
j_gene: TRBJ2-7
len: 14
CDR3aa: CASSPNWASYEQYF

v_gene: TRBV12-3/TRBV12-4
j_gene: TRBJ2-4
len: 12
CDR3aa: CASRPKDREQYF

v_gene: TRBV20-1
j_gene: TRBJ2-1
len: 14
CDR3aa: CSAIPGGSYNEQFF

v_gene: TRBV7-9
j_gene: TRBJ2-4
len: 13
CDR3aa: CASSALYGGEQYF

v_gene: TRBV6-5
j_gene: TRBJ2-5
len: 16
CDR3aa: CASSFYRLAGEETQYF

v_gene: TRBV11-2
j_gene: TRBJ2-7
len: 19
CDR3aa: CASSLDPILPPTGNYEQYF

v_gene: TRBV15
j_gene: TRBJ2-1
len: 18
CDR3aa: CATSRDMGTGDSYNEQFF

v_gene: TRBV7-2
j_gene: TRBJ2-1
len: 16
CDR3aa: CASSLGAGGFYNEQFF

v_gene: TRBV12-3/TRBV12-4
j_gene: TRBJ1-2
len: 14
CDR3aa: CASSRGGSMSGYTF

v_gene: TRBV9
j_gene: TRBJ1-6
len: 14
CDR3aa: CASSRGDSNSPLHF